The TCR beta chain under discussion was sequenced for a study of T-cell reconstitution after alpha-beta-depleted transplantation in children. The CDR3 is 17 residues long. Germline CDR1 and CDR2: GTSNPN and SVGIG (reference sequence). Trimming took off 0 bases at V and 0 bases at J, with 15 bases between the two ends. During its preparation, the TCRbeta library received unique molecular identifiers. TCRdb independently ran MiXCR on the PCR reads; one entry per CDR3 protein. Altogether roughly 500,000 distinct CDR3 sequences are present, around a third being singletons, with the ten largest covering around 2.4%.

The chain carries TRBV30 and TRBJ1-3; no clear D. Sequences were derived from PBMCs from the stem cell graft donor, sampled from the stem cell graft. The sequence came from a human donor who donated a stem cell graft to a child with aplastic anemia. CDR3 sequence reads: CAWSVVGRLISGNTIYF. The CDR3 coding sequence is TGTGCCTGGAGTGTAGTAGGCAGGTTAATCTCTGGAAACACCATATATTTT. Drawing the rest from reference TRBV30 and TRBJ1-3, the complete variable domain is SQTIHQWPATLVQPVGSPLSLECTVEGTSNPNLYWYRQAAGRGLQLLFYSVGIGQISSEVPQNLSASRPQDRQFILSSKKLLLSDSGFYLCAWSVVGRLISGNTIYFGEGSWLTVV.